The 3 T cell receptor beta chains presented below share a single source sample, sequenced in a study of radiation and T cells in renal cell carcinoma. Documented time point: blood 2 weeks post-SBRT. Treatment reported: 15 Gy SBRT to primary tumor, nephrectomy 4 weeks later. Profiled with immunoSEQ multiplex PCR; TCRdb holds only in-frame clones, not every one. The table lists more than 20,000 clones, approximately 81% of them singletons. Sample: blood, taken from a patient whose treatment included radiotherapy and nephrectomy. The receptor set was obtained from a man aged 55 to 70 with renal cell carcinoma.

The rearrangement uses TRBV12-5 and TRBJ1-5, with 9 bases matching TRBD1. The CDR3 runs 15 residues. Germline CDR1 LGHNT, CDR2 FRNRAP. J lost 3 bases, V lost 6 bases, and 6 bases had no gene match. The CDR3 reads CASGPQGANNQPQHF. CDR3 coding DNA: TGTGCTAGTGGACCACAGGGGGCCAACAATCAGCCCCAGCATTTT.

The genes are TRBV9 and TRBJ1-2; the D is unclear. Germline V gives CDR1 SGDLS, CDR2 YYNGEE. The CDR3 length is 13 residues. V lost 3 bases and J 6 bases, leaving 12 bases between the germline ends. Here the CDR3 reads CASSAWSLDGYTF. CDR3 coding DNA: TGTGCCAGCAGCGCTTGGAGTCTGGATGGCTACACCTTC.

V and J are TRBV7-9 and TRBJ2-1; 9 bases are shared with TRBD2. This CDR3 contains 17 residues. J was trimmed by 5 bases and V by 6 bases; bases with no gene match: 14. CDR1 SEHNR and CDR2 FQNEAQ come from the germline V gene (reference sequence). CDR3 in amino acids: CASRNRARREGDNEQFF. In DNA form, the CDR3 reads TGTGCCAGCAGGAACCGGGCACGGCGGGAGGGCGACAATGAGCAGTTCTTC.